These 5 T cell receptor beta chains share one sample of origin, sequenced in a study of T cells after yellow fever vaccination. TCRdb itself ran the 5' RACE reads through MiXCR, one entry per CDR3 protein. The repertoire holds some 390,000 distinct CDR3 sequences, under 7.5% seen once, with approximately 16% in the top ten. The sequences come from PBMCs, collected 5 days after the yellow fever booster vaccination. The receptor source for this set is a man aged 30 to 39 who received the YFV17D yellow fever vaccine.

The chain employs TRBV7-9 and TRBJ2-7; tentatively, D is TRBD2 (5 bases). CDR1 and CDR2 from the germline V gene are SEHNR and FQNEAQ (reference sequence). V lost 5 bases, J lost 0 bases, and 14 bases lay in between. This CDR3 contains 15 residues. CDR3 region: CASSPSRASSYEQYF. The CDR3, as DNA: TGTGCCAGCAGCCCATCGCGGGCGAGCTCCTACGAGCAGTACTTC. The full variable domain, in which reference TRBV7-9 and TRBJ2-7 provide the parts outside the CDR3, is DTGVSQNPRHKITKRGQNVTFRCDPISEHNRLYWYRQTLGQGPEFLTYFQNEAQLEKSRLLSDRFSAERPKGSFSTLEIQRTEQGDSAMYLCASSPSRASSYEQYFGPGTRLTVT.

In this sample, this clonotype turned up a few times. The chain couples TRBV30 to TRBJ1-1; D remains ambiguous. The CDR3 loop spans 17 amino acids. V lost 3 bases to trimming and J lost 1 base, with 21 bases between them. Germline V gene data show CDR1 as GTSNPN and CDR2 as SVGIG (reference sequence). The chain's CDR3 is CAWSAHGGRDGNTEAFF. The CDR3 region has the DNA TGTGCCTGGAGCGCCCATGGAGGGAGAGACGGGAACACTGAAGCTTTCTTT.

V and J are TRBV11-1 and TRBJ2-7; D call uncertain. Trimming shortened V by 5 bases and J by 3 bases, and 29 bases separated the two germline ends. The CDR3 is 19 residues long. Germline-derived CDR1 and CDR2 are SGHAT and FQDESV (reference sequence). CDR3 loop: CASSPNPRGGPFYDYEQYF. The DNA of the CDR3 is TGTGCCAGCAGCCCAAACCCAAGAGGTGGCCCTTTCTATGACTACGAGCAGTACTTC.

This clonotype was counted at least ten times. This chain links TRBV5-1 with TRBJ2-1; D possibly corresponds to TRBD2 (5 bases). Looked up from germline, CDR1 is SGHRS and CDR2 is YFSETQ. V gave up 0 bases and J gave up 2 bases, with 12 bases separating them. This CDR3 region has 16 residues. The CDR3 nucleotides are TGCGCCAGCAGCTTGGAAATCGGGATCGCCTACAATGAGCAGTTCTTC. This translates into CASSLEIGIAYNEQFF.

This clonotype was picked up many times. The CDR3 bases are TGTGCCAGCAGCTTAGCGGGTCAGGGGATCAGTACGCAGTATTTT. Encoded protein: CASSLAGQGISTQYF. The gene calls are TRBV7-3 and TRBJ2-3, with D possibly TRBD1 on 6 matching bases. V lost 2 bases and J 8 bases, leaving 17 bases between the germline ends. Germline V gene sequence: CDR1 SGHTA, CDR2 FQGTGA. The CDR3 loop spans 15 amino acids.